Described below is a single TCR beta chain sequence and its context. Germline values: CDR1 SGHKS, CDR2 YYEKEE (reference sequence). The CDR3 consists of 16 residues. With V trimmed by 0 bases and J by 5 bases, 5 bases remained unmatched. TCRdb keeps only in-frame clones here, not all; method: immunoSEQ multiplex PCR. This sample has over 150,000 clones, with approximately 90% found just once. The data are from a study of blood T cell repertoires in COVID-19. Sequenced: peripheral blood. The rearrangement uses TRBV5-5 and TRBJ2-5; 12 bases map to TRBD2. The TCR originated in a man aged 50 to 59 with acute or convalescent COVID-19. The CDR3: CASSLGLAGDFETQYF. DNA of the CDR3: TGTGCCAGCAGCTTGGGACTAGCGGGAGATTTTGAGACCCAGTACTTC. The full variable domain, completed using reference TRBV5-5 and TRBJ2-5, is DAGVTQSPTHLIKTRGQQVTLRCSPISGHKSVSWYQQVLGQGPQFIFQYYEKEERGRGNFPDRFSARQFPNYSSELNVNALLLGDSALYLCASSLGLAGDFETQYFGPGTRLLVL.